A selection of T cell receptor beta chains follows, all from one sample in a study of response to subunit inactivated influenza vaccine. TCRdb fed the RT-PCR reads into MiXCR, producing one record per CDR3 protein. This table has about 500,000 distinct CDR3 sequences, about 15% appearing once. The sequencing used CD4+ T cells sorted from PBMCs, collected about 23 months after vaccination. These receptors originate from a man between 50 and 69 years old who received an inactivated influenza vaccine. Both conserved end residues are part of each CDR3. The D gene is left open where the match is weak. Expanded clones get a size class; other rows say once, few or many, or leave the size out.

DNA: TGCAGTGCTAGGCCCACAGGGAGCTCTGGAAACACCATATATTTT; CDR3: CSARPTGSSGNTIYF; length: 15; V: TRBV20-1; J: TRBJ1-3; size: few; D: -
DNA: TGTGCCAGCAGGGGACTAGCGGGGGGGAGCTCTACCGGGGAGCTGTTTTTT; CDR3: CASRGLAGGSSTGELFF; length: 17; V: TRBV12-3/TRBV12-4; J: TRBJ2-2; size: -; D: TRBD2
DNA: TGTGCCAGCAGTTACTCGTACAATGCGGCCGAGCAGTACTTC; CDR3: CASSYSYNAAEQYF; length: 14; V: TRBV6-5; J: TRBJ2-7; size: many; D: -
DNA: TGTGCCAGCAGCATAGACCTAACTAACACCGGGGAGCTGTTTTTT; CDR3: CASSIDLTNTGELFF; length: 15; V: TRBV7-2; J: TRBJ2-2; size: many; D: -
DNA: TGTGCCAGCAGTTTAGGGTGGGGGCGGGGATCCTACGAGCAGTACTTC; CDR3: CASSLGWGRGSYEQYF; length: 16; V: TRBV12-3/TRBV12-4; J: TRBJ2-7; size: few; D: -
DNA: TGCGCCAGCAGCCAGACAGGGTCGGGGAACACTGAAGCTTTCTTT; CDR3: CASSQTGSGNTEAFF; length: 15; V: TRBV4-1; J: TRBJ1-1; size: many; D: TRBD1
DNA: TGCGCCAGCAGCTTGTGGACTAGCGGGGGCCTTAGGGGGTACAATGAGCAGTTCTTC; CDR3: CASSLWTSGGLRGYNEQFF; length: 19; V: TRBV5-1; J: TRBJ2-1; size: -; D: TRBD2
DNA: TGTGCCAGCAGCGTTACCCCTAGCGGGAGGGCCGATGAGCAGTTCTTC; CDR3: CASSVTPSGRADEQFF; length: 16; V: TRBV9; J: TRBJ2-1; size: few; D: TRBD2
DNA: TGTGCCATCAGTGATCACAGGGGGCCCGGCACCGGGGAGCTGTTTTTT; CDR3: CAISDHRGPGTGELFF; length: 16; V: TRBV10-3; J: TRBJ2-2; size: few; D: TRBD1
DNA: TGTGCCTGGAGCCCGCGGACAGGTTGGGAGACCCAGTACTTC; CDR3: CAWSPRTGWETQYF; length: 14; V: TRBV30; J: TRBJ2-5; size: -; D: TRBD1
DNA: TGCAGTGCTAGAGATGTTTACCAAGAGACCCAGTACTTC; CDR3: CSARDVYQETQYF; length: 13; V: TRBV20-1; J: TRBJ2-5; size: -; D: -
DNA: TGTGCCAGCAGCAAACAGGGGTACAATGAGCAGTTCTTC; CDR3: CASSKQGYNEQFF; length: 13; V: TRBV5-6; J: TRBJ2-1; size: many; D: TRBD1
DNA: TGTGCCAGCAGCTTCGGAGGACAGGGTGGCGGCTACACCTTC; CDR3: CASSFGGQGGGYTF; length: 14; V: TRBV7-9; J: TRBJ1-2; size: -; D: TRBD1
DNA: TGTGCCAGCAGCTTAGGGGCAGGGAGAGGAGTCACCATATATTTT; CDR3: CASSLGAGRGVTIYF; length: 15; V: TRBV11-2; J: TRBJ1-3; size: few; D: -
DNA: TGTGCCAGCAGTGTAACACAGGGGAATCAGCCCCAGCATTTT; CDR3: CASSVTQGNQPQHF; length: 14; V: TRBV28; J: TRBJ1-5; size: -; D: TRBD1
DNA: TGTGCCAGCAGTTACTCGACAGGGAGAGTATACACCGGGGAGCTGTTTTTT; CDR3: CASSYSTGRVYTGELFF; length: 17; V: TRBV6-2/TRBV6-3; J: TRBJ2-2; size: -; D: TRBD1
DNA: TGCGCCAGCAGCTTGGCCGGTTCGGGGGGACAAGAGACCCAGTACTTC; CDR3: CASSLAGSGGQETQYF; length: 16; V: TRBV5-1; J: TRBJ2-5; size: -; D: TRBD2
DNA: TGTGCCAGCAGCCATGCCCCCAGCGGGAACAATGAGCAGTTCTTC; CDR3: CASSHAPSGNNEQFF; length: 15; V: TRBV12-3/TRBV12-4; J: TRBJ2-1; size: -; D: TRBD2
DNA: -; CDR3: CAIRVTGELFFF; length: 12; V: TRBV10-3; J: TRBJ2-2; size: -; D: -
DNA: TGTGCCAGCAGTTTCTTGACAGTGAACACCGGGGAGCTGTTTTTT; CDR3: CASSFLTVNTGELFF; length: 15; V: TRBV12-3/TRBV12-4; J: TRBJ2-2; size: -; D: -
DNA: TGTGCCAGCAGCTTAAGCCAGAACAATGAGCAGTTCTTC; CDR3: CASSLSQNNEQFF; length: 13; V: TRBV7-9; J: TRBJ2-1; size: -; D: -
DNA: TGTGCCAGCAGCCAAAATGGACTAGCCCTCTCCTACAATGAGCAGTTCTTC; CDR3: CASSQNGLALSYNEQFF; length: 17; V: TRBV3-1; J: TRBJ2-1; size: few; D: TRBD2
DNA: TGTGCCTGGAGTAGCTCCGGGACTGCGGGGTCCGAGCAGTACTTC; CDR3: CAWSSSGTAGSEQYF; length: 15; V: TRBV30; J: TRBJ2-7; size: many; D: -
DNA: TGTGCCATGGGACTAGCGGGAGGTCATGAGCAGTTCTTC; CDR3: CAMGLAGGHEQFF; length: 13; V: TRBV10-3; J: TRBJ2-1; size: -; D: TRBD2
DNA: TGCAGTGCTCTACCTAGTCTCCACACAGATACGCAGTATTTT; CDR3: CSALPSLHTDTQYF; length: 14; V: TRBV20-1; J: TRBJ2-3; size: few; D: -
DNA: TGTGCCATCAGTGAATCGTGGAACGAGCAGTACTTC; CDR3: CAISESWNEQYF; length: 12; V: TRBV10-3; J: TRBJ2-7; size: few; D: -
DNA: TGTGCCAGCAGCCAAGGCCATAGCGGGTATGGCTACACCTTC; CDR3: CASSQGHSGYGYTF; length: 14; V: TRBV4-2; J: TRBJ1-2; size: -; D: -
DNA: TGCGCCAGCAGCCAAGGGGGGGGTGCGGGGTTGGCGAACACCGGGGAGCTGTTTTTT; CDR3: CASSQGGGAGLANTGELFF; length: 19; V: TRBV4-3; J: TRBJ2-2; size: once; D: TRBD2
DNA: TGTGCCAGCACCGACAGAACCTATGGCTACACCTTC; CDR3: CASTDRTYGYTF; length: 12; V: TRBV6-5; J: TRBJ1-2; size: few; D: -
DNA: TGCAGTGCCCGCCCTCAGATGGGCCGTGAGACCCAGTACTTC; CDR3: CSARPQMGRETQYF; length: 14; V: TRBV20-1; J: TRBJ2-5; size: -; D: -
DNA: TGTGCCAGCAGTGAGATCTCTGAAGCTTTCTTT; CDR3: CASSEISEAFF; length: 11; V: TRBV2; J: TRBJ1-1; size: -; D: -
DNA: TGTGCCAGCAGCACCGGGACGGGTAATGAAAAACTGTTTTTT; CDR3: CASSTGTGNEKLFF; length: 14; V: TRBV7-2; J: TRBJ1-4; size: few; D: -
DNA: TGTGCCAGCAGCTTAGGCCGGACAGATACGCAGTATTTT; CDR3: CASSLGRTDTQYF; length: 13; V: TRBV5-1; J: TRBJ2-3; size: many; D: -
DNA: TGTGCCATCAGTGATAGGTCGCAGGGCGTGGAGACCCAGTACTTC; CDR3: CAISDRSQGVETQYF; length: 15; V: TRBV10-3; J: TRBJ2-5; size: -; D: -
DNA: TGCAGTGCTCCGCTAGGGGGAAGAATTGAAGCTTTCTTT; CDR3: CSAPLGGRIEAFF; length: 13; V: TRBV20-1; J: TRBJ1-1; size: -; D: -
DNA: TGCAGCGCTAATAGGCGGGGGGGCAGGGATACGCAGTATTTT; CDR3: CSANRRGGRDTQYF; length: 14; V: TRBV20-1; J: TRBJ2-3; size: many; D: TRBD2
DNA: TGCAGTGCTAGAGATAGTGGGGTGCGGCAGTTCTTC; CDR3: CSARDSGVRQFF; length: 12; V: TRBV20-1; J: TRBJ2-1; size: -; D: -
DNA: TGTGCCAGCAGTCTCGATAGGACAGGGAGCAATCAGCCCCAGCATTTT; CDR3: CASSLDRTGSNQPQHF; length: 16; V: TRBV12-3/TRBV12-4; J: TRBJ1-5; size: many; D: TRBD1
DNA: TGCGCCAGCAGCCAACATGGAACAAATCAGCCCCAGCATTTT; CDR3: CASSQHGTNQPQHF; length: 14; V: TRBV4-3; J: TRBJ1-5; size: few; D: -
DNA: TGTGCCAGCAGTCCACCCCTAGGGACAGGGGGTGGCTACACCTTC; CDR3: CASSPPLGTGGGYTF; length: 15; V: TRBV28; J: TRBJ1-2; size: -; D: TRBD1
DNA: TGTGCCAGCAGGGCCAATTCCTATAATTCACCCCTCCACTTT; CDR3: CASRANSYNSPLHF; length: 14; V: TRBV6-1; J: TRBJ1-6; size: -; D: -
DNA: TGTGCCAGCAGCTACCAGGCAGGGGGCGCCGTGACAAAGACCCAGTACTTC; CDR3: CASSYQAGGAVTKTQYF; length: 17; V: TRBV7-2; J: TRBJ2-5; size: -; D: TRBD1
DNA: TGTGCCAGCAGGGGACTAGCCGTGACCGGGGAGCTGTTTTTT; CDR3: CASRGLAVTGELFF; length: 14; V: TRBV7-2; J: TRBJ2-2; size: few; D: TRBD2
DNA: TGTGCCAGCAGAACCGGGGGGACCGGGGAGCTGTTTTTT; CDR3: CASRTGGTGELFF; length: 13; V: TRBV12-3/TRBV12-4; J: TRBJ2-2; size: few; D: TRBD2
DNA: TGTGCCAGCAGCTTAACGGGGTTTGGGGACAGGGCCTACAATGAGCAGTTCTTC; CDR3: CASSLTGFGDRAYNEQFF; length: 18; V: TRBV7-3; J: TRBJ2-1; size: many; D: TRBD1
DNA: TGTGCCAGCAGCCACGGGATTCTAGCGGGAGTCTCCTACAATGAGCAGTTCTTC; CDR3: CASSHGILAGVSYNEQFF; length: 18; V: TRBV3-1; J: TRBJ2-1; size: -; D: TRBD2
DNA: TGCGCCAGCAGCCAAGCGTTAGCGGGAGTCCACGAGCAGTACTTC; CDR3: CASSQALAGVHEQYF; length: 15; V: TRBV4-3; J: TRBJ2-7; size: -; D: TRBD2
DNA: TGTGCCAGCAGTTTAAGATCGAATGAAAAACTGTTTTTT; CDR3: CASSLRSNEKLFF; length: 13; V: TRBV12-3/TRBV12-4; J: TRBJ1-4; size: -; D: -